This T cell receptor beta chain comes out of a study of blood T cell repertoires in COVID-19. Study-level information: Acute-phase and convalescent COVID-19 samples originated in the United States, Italy and Spain. The cDNA or gDNA used as material had been derived from T cells, B-cell-depleted T cells, or PBMCs.

Seattle's enrolled individuals joined amid active infection and were then monitored longitudinally. Original processing methods: Reference gene primer amplification yielded estimated nucleated cell counts. Here immunoSEQ multiplex PCR was the method, and the copy in TCRdb shows in-frame clones only, minus some. That table gives V, J and clone size, and the DNA gave D and trimming. The repertoire holds hundreds of thousands of clones, with around 81% as singletons. Trimming took off 3 bases at V and 0 bases at J, with 12 bases between the two ends. The CDR3 has 15 amino acids. Per germline, CDR1 SGHTA and CDR2 FQGNSA.

Input material: peripheral blood. The receptor was derived from a woman of 80 years or more with COVID-19, enrolled during active disease. The gene calls are TRBV7-2 and TRBJ2-7; D is possibly TRBD1 (6 bases). CDR3 residues: CASSFRTGSSYEQYF. CDR3 nucleotides: TGTGCCAGCAGCTTTCGAACAGGGAGCTCCTACGAGCAGTACTTC. Full variable domain (outside the CDR3, taken from reference TRBV7-2 and TRBJ2-7): GAGVSQSPSNKVTEKGKDVELRCDPISGHTALYWYRQSLGQGLEFLIYFQGNSAPDKSGLPSDRFSAERTGGSVSTLTIQRTQQEDSAVYLCASSFRTGSSYEQYFGPGTRLTVT.